The 5 T cell receptor beta chains below come from one sample, sequenced in a study of blood T cell repertoires in COVID-19 (dated by TCRdb to 2018 to 2020). The library was made by the immunoSEQ multiplex PCR assay. TCRdb mirrors the immuneACCESS table, restricted to in-frame sequences. Some clones are absent from its copies; in checked studies, under half trace to an unresolved V gene, and the reason for the others is unknown. The sample includes a few hundred thousand clones, with about 88% observed a single time. More than 0.95% of the sample lies in the top ten. Sequencing used PBMCs or T cells enriched from blood (not recorded which). Receptors originate from a woman younger than 30 who had recovered from COVID-19.

The V gene is TRBV11-2, the J gene TRBJ1-1, with 8 bases fitting TRBD1. After removal of 1 base from V and 1 base from J, the junction contained 11 bases not matched to a gene. CDR1 is SGHAT and CDR2 is FQNNGV in the germline V gene. The CDR3 spans 18 residues. CDR3 sequence: CASSLAGTGALWNTEAFF. In DNA, the CDR3 is TGTGCCAGCAGCTTAGCAGGGACAGGCGCTCTGTGGAACACTGAAGCTTTCTTT.

About this clone: The same CDR3 arises from other DNA sequences in this sample as well. The chain recombines TRBV20-1 with TRBJ1-5; D ambiguous. The CDR3 loop spans 13 amino acids. The germline gives CDR1 DFQATT, CDR2 SNEGSKA (reference sequence). V was shortened by 3 bases and J by 5 bases, with 11 bases between the two germline ends. The CDR3 loop is CSASPRPDQPQHF. The CDR3 DNA reads TGCAGTGCTAGTCCGCGCCCGGATCAGCCCCAGCATTTT.

The gene calls are TRBV7-9 and TRBJ1-6, with a weak D call TRBD1 (5 bases). The CDR3 is made up of 14 amino acids. Trimming took 3 bases from V and 8 from J, leaving 11 bases between them. CDR1 and CDR2 (germline): SEHNR, FQNEAQ (reference sequence). CDR3: CASSFGTGDSPLHF. The CDR3 coding sequence is TGTGCCAGCAGCTTTGGGACGGGGGATTCACCCCTCCACTTT.

The rearrangement joins TRBV4-1 to TRBJ2-1, with a possible D match to TRBD2 (6 bases). This CDR3 is built from 17 residues. Germline lookup yields CDR1 MGHRA and CDR2 YSYEKL. Between the trimmed V and J ends, which lost 0 bases and 2 bases, there was a span of 14 bases. The CDR3 DNA sequence: TGCGCCAGCAGCCAAGAGTACGGGGGTGGGACCTACAATGAGCAGTTCTTC. This codes for CASSQEYGGGTYNEQFF.

The chain links TRBV18 to TRBJ1-4; D is possibly TRBD1 (6 bases). V gave up 2 bases and J gave up 5 bases, with 15 bases separating them. Germline V gene lookup returns CDR1 KGHSH and CDR2 LQKENI. The CDR3 has 16 amino acids. The CDR3 here is CASSPTGGGPNEKLFF. The CDR3 nucleotides are TGTGCCAGCTCACCAACGGGGGGCGGACCCAATGAAAAACTGTTTTTT. Together with reference TRBV18 and TRBJ1-4, the CDR3 gives the full variable domain: NAGVMQNPRHLVRRRGQEARLRCSPMKGHSHVYWYRQLPEEGLKFMVYLQKENIIDESGMPKERFSAEFPKEGPSILRIQQVVRGDSAAYFCASSPTGGGPNEKLFFGSGTQLSVL.